This TCR beta chain stems from a study of regulatory T cells listed by TCRdb under 2018. Background on the whole study: The study compared T-cell receptor beta repertoires of sorted regulatory, conventional CD4+ and CD8+ T cells between CD3G-deficient patients and healthy controls. Paper-wide results and their limitations: Restricted unique TRB V-J pairs and skewed V and J gene usage were observed in patient repertoires, most markedly in regulatory T cells. Enrichment for hydrophobic residues at CDR3 positions 6 and 7 was found in conventional CD4+ T cells from CD3G-deficient patients, suggesting more self-reactive specificities.

In the case of this clone: No antigen is known for it. The record has no base qualities; no much larger clone is one base away.

Every CD3G-deficient patient showed evidence of autoimmunity, and the autoimmunity was more severe in two of the patients. At testing, patients were between 2 and 39 years old and showed lower naive and higher memory CD4+ and CD8+ T-cell proportions. CD4+ cells were FACS-sorted into CD25-high CD127-low regulatory T cells and CD25-low CD127-high conventional CD4+ T cells. Over five individuals with CD3G deficiency made up the patient group. An international network of physicians across the United States, Europe and Asia provided the patient samples and clinical data. Peripheral blood mononuclear cells were isolated by Ficoll density separation. The multiplex PCR used 52 forward TRBV primers and 13 reverse TRBJ primers, with assay-based and computational corrections for amplification bias. Within the immunoSEQ assay, multiplex PCR amplified rearranged TRB loci from genomic DNA. An Illumina HiSeq platform was used to sequence the TRB amplicons. Processing in the source paper ran as follows. Raw sequences were error-filtered and aligned to reference gene sequences by custom algorithms, then analyzed with the immunoSEQ online tools. Productive and nonproductive TRB rearrangement frequencies were evaluated among both unique and total sequences. The likelihood of self-reactivity was estimated by examining two features, hydrophobicity and amino acid composition, of TRB CDR3 positions 6 and 7. Prism software was used to run t tests, Mann-Whitney tests or two-way ANOVA for comparisons between groups. TCRdb limited this immuneACCESS table to in-frame rearrangements with V and J called. A share of clones is missing; checked studies link under half to unresolved V genes, and the rest is unexplained. V and J calls plus clone size are reproduced from that table; the DNA served to infer D and trimming. The sample contains about 23,000 clones, about 88% of them found a single time. Approximately 1.3% of the sample comes from the top ten.

Measured from the cysteine to the phenylalanine, the CDR3 is 15 residues long. Left in the record is the CDR3 DNA by itself, 45 bases read in frame from the first base. Per the germline V gene (reference sequence), SEHNR is the CDR1 and FQNEAQ is the CDR2. V loses 1 base, J loses 0 bases, and the germline ends lie 6 bases apart. Sample: conventional CD4+ T cells sorted from blood. The V and J genes are TRBV7-9 and TRBJ1-4, with the D gene uncertain. This TCR was sampled from a child under 18 with CD3G deficiency. The CDR3 loop reads CASSLGAATNEKLFF. The DNA sequence is TGTGCCAGCAGCTTAGGGGCCGCAACTAATGAAAAACTGTTTTTT.